This T cell receptor (beta chain) appears in the sequencing data of a study of Graves' ophthalmopathy and Graves' hyperthyroidism. This CDR3 contains 13 residues. Looked up from germline, CDR1 is MNHEY and CDR2 is SVGAGI. V lost 8 bases to trimming and J lost 6 bases; unmatched junction nucleotides: 9. CDR3 regions of TCR beta were amplified from RNA transcripts. In the first round, RT-PCR was carried out with HTBI primers, and a multiplex PCR formed the second round. From the multiplex PCR reads, TCRdb called clonotypes with MiXCR, one entry per CDR3 protein. Of about 1.1 million distinct CDR3 sequences listed, less than 45% are singletons. This clonotype has just a few counts.

V and J are TRBV6-5 and TRBJ1-1; the match to TRBD1 covers 7 bases. The sequence was obtained from an adult man with Graves' hyperthyroidism. The sample consisted of peripheral blood or thyroid tissue (not recorded which). CDR3 loop: CASEQGFGAEAFF. In DNA form, the CDR3 reads TGTGCCAGCGAACAGGGGTTCGGGGCTGAAGCTTTCTTT.